Given below is one T cell receptor (beta chain) in context. TCRdb's copy holds only in-frame clones and misses some; the assay was immunoSEQ multiplex PCR. The repertoire includes some 200,000 clones, 80% to 90% of them detected once, and around 8.8% sits in the top ten. This sample is part of a study of blood T cell repertoires in COVID-19. Participant reports of clinical history set cohort assignment. The sequencing input was PBMCs or T cells enriched from blood (not recorded which). This clonotype was sampled from a man aged 40-50 years who had recovered from COVID-19.

CDR3 coding DNA: TGTGCCGGCCGGGGAGCCTACGAGCAGTACTTC. Protein sequence: CAGRGAYEQYF. The V call is TRBV6-5, the J call TRBJ2-7; tentatively, D is TRBD2 (5 bases). Germline V gene sequence: CDR1 MNHEY, CDR2 SVGAGI. This CDR3 contains 11 residues. Trimming removed 11 bases at V and 2 bases at J, with 10 bases between.